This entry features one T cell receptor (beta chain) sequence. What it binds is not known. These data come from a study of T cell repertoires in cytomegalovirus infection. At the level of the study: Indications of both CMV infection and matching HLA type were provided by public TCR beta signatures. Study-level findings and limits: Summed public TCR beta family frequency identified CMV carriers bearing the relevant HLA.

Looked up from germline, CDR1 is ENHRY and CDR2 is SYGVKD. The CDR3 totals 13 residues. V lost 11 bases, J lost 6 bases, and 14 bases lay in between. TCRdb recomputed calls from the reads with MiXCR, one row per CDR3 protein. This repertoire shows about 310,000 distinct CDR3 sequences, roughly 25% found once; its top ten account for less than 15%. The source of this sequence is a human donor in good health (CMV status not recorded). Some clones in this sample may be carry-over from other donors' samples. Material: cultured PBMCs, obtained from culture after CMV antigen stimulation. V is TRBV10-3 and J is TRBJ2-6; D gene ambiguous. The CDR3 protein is CASNTVQANVLTF. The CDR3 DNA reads TGTGCCTCTAACACAGTTCAGGCCAACGTCCTGACTTTC.